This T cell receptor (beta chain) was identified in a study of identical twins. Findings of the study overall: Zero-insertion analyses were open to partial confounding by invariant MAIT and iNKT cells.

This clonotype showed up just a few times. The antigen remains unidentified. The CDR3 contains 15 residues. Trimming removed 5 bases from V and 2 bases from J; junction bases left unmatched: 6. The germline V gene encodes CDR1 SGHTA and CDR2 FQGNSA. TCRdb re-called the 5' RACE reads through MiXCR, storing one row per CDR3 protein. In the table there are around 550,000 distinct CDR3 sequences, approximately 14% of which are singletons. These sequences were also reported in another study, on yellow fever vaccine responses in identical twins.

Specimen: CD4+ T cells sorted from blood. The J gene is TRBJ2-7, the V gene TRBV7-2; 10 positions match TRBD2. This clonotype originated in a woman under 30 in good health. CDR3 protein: CASSHTSGAAYEQYF. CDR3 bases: TGTGCCAGCAGCCATACTAGCGGGGCAGCCTACGAGCAGTACTTC.